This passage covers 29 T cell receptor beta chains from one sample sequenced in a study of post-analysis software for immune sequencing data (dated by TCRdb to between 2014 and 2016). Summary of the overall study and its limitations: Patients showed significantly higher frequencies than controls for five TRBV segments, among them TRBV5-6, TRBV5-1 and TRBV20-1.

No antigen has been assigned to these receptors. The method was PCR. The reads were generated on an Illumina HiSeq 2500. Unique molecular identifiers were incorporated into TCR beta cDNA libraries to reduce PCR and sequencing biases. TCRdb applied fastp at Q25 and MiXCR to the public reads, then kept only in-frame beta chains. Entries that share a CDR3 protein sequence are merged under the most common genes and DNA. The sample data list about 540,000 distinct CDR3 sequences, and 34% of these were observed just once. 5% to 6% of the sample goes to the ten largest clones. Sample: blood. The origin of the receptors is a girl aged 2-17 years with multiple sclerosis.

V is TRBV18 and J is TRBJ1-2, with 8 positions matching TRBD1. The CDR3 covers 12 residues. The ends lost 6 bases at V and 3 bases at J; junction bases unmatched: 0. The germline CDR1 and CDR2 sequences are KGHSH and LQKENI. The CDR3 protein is CASSDRDYGYTF. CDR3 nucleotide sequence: TGTGCCAGCTCGGACAGGGACTATGGCTACACCTTC.

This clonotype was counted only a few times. CDR3 in DNA: TGTGCCAGCAGCCAAGGACAGGTCAATCAGCCCCAGCATTTT. It translates to CASSQGQVNQPQHF. V gene TRBV4-2 combines with J gene TRBJ1-5; possibly TRBD1 for D (6 bases). Trimming removed 1 base at V and 3 bases at J, with 7 bases between. Germline V gene data show CDR1 as LGHNA and CDR2 as YNFKEQ. The CDR3 runs to 14 residues.

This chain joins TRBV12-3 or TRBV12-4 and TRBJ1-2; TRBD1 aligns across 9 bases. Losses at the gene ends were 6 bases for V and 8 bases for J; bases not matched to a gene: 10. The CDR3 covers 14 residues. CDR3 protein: CASSRDREWGGYTF. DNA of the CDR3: TGTGCCAGCAGCCGGGACAGGGAATGGGGCGGCTACACCTTC.

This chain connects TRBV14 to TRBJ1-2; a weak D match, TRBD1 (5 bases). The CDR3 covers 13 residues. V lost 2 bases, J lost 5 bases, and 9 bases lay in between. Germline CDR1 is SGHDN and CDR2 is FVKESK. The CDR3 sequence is CASSQQGGYGYTF. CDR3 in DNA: TGTGCCAGCAGCCAACAGGGCGGGTATGGCTACACCTTC.

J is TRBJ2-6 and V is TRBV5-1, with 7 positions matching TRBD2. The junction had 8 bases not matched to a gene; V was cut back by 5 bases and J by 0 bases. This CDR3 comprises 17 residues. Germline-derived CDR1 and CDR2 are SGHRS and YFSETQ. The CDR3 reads CASREIPGGSGANVLTF. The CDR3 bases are TGCGCCAGCAGAGAGATTCCGGGGGGCTCTGGGGCCAACGTCCTGACTTTC.

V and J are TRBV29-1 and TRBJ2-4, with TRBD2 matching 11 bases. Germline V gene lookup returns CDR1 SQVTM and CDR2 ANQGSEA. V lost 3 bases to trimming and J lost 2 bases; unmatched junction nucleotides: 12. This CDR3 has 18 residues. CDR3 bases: TGCAGCGTTGAGAAGTCTAGCGGGGGGAGCCCTACCAAAAACATTCAGTACTTC. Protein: CSVEKSSGGSPTKNIQYF.

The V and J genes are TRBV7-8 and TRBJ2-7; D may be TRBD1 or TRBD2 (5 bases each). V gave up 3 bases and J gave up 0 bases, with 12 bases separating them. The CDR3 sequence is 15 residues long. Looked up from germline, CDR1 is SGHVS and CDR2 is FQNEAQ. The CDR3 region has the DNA TGTGCCAGCAGCTTTGCCGGGGACCTCTCCTACGAGCAGTACTTC. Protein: CASSFAGDLSYEQYF.

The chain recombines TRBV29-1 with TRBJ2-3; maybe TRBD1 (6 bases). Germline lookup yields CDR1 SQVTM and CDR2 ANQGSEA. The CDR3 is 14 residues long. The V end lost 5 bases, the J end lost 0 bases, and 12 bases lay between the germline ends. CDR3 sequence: CSVPGATSTDTQYF. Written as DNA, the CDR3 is TGCAGCGTTCCAGGGGCCACTAGCACAGATACGCAGTATTTT.

The CDR3 DNA is TGTGCCAGCTCATCCGGGGATTCCTACGAGCAGTACTTC. This encodes CASSSGDSYEQYF. The chain carries TRBV18 and TRBJ2-7, with D possibly being TRBD2 (5 bases). The CDR3 contains 13 residues. CDR1 is KGHSH, CDR2 LQKENI, per germline. Between the trimmed V and J ends, which lost 5 bases and 1 base, there was a span of 9 bases.

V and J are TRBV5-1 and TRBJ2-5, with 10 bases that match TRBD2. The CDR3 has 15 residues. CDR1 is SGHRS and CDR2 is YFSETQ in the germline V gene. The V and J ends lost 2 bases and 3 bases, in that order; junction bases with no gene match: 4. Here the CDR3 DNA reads TGCGCCAGCAGCTTAATGGGGACTAGCGAAGAGACCCAGTACTTC. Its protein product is CASSLMGTSEETQYF.

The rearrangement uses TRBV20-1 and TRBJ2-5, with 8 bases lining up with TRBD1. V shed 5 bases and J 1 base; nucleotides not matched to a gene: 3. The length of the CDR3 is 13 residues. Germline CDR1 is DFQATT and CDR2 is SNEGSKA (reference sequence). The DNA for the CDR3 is TGCAGTGCTTTCGACAGGGGCCAAGAGACCCAGTACTTC. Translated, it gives CSAFDRGQETQYF.

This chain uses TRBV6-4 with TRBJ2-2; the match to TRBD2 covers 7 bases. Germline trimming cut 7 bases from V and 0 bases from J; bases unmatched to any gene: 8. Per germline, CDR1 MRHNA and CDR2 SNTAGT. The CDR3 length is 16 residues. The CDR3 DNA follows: TGTGCCAGCAAATACACGGGACTACCGAACACCGGGGAGCTGTTTTTT. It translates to CASKYTGLPNTGELFF.

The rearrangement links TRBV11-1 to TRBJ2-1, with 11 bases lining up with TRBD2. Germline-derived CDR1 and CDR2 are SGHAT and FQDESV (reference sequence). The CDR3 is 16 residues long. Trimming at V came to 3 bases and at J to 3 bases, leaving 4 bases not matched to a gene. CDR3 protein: CASSLTSGDGYNEQFF. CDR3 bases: TGTGCCAGCAGCTTGACTAGCGGGGATGGCTACAATGAGCAGTTCTTC. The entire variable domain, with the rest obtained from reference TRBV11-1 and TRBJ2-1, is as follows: EAEVAQSPRYKITEKSQAVAFWCDPISGHATLYWYRQILGQGPELLVQFQDESVVDDSQLPKDRFSAERLKGVDSTLKIQPAELGDSAMYLCASSLTSGDGYNEQFFGPGTRLTVL.

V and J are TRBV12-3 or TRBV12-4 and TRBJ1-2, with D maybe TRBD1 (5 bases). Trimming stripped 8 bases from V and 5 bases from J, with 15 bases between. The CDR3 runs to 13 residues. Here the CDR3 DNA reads TGTGCCAGCCAGCGCGGGGCGGAGTATGGCTACACCTTC. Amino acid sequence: CASQRGAEYGYTF.

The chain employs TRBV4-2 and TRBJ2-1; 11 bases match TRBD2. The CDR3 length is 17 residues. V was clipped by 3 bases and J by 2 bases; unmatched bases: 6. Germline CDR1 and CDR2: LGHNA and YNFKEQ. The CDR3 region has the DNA TGTGCCAGCAGCCAGGCTACTAGCGGGGGCCCCTACAATGAGCAGTTCTTC. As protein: CASSQATSGGPYNEQFF.

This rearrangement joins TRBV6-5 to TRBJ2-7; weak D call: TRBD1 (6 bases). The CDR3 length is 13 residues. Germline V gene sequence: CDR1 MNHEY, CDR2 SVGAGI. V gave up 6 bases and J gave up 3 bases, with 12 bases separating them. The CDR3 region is CASSQDSNYEQYF. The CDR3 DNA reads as TGTGCCAGCAGCCAGGACAGTAACTACGAGCAGTACTTC.

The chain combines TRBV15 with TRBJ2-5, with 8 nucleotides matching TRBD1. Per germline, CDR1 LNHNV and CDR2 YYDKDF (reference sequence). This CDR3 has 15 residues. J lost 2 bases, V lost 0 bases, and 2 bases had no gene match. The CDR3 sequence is CATSRDYRGQETQYF. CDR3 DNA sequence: TGTGCCACCAGCAGAGACTACAGGGGGCAAGAGACCCAGTACTTC. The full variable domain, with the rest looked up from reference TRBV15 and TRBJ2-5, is DAMVIQNPRYQVTQFGKPVTLSCSQTLNHNVMYWYQQKSSQAPKLLFHYYDKDFNNEADTPDNFQSRRPNTSFCFLDIRSPGLGDTAMYLCATSRDYRGQETQYFGPGTRLLVL.

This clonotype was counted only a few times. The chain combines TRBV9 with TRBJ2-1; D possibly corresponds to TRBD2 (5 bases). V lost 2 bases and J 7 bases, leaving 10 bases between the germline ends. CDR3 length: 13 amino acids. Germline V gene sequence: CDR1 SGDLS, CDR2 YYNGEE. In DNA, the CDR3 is TGTGCCAGCAGCGTGGATGGGGAGAATGAGCAGTTCTTC. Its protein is CASSVDGENEQFF.

CDR3 nucleotides: TGTGCCATCACCCGGACTAGAACAAACACCGGGGAGCTGTTTTTT. Translating gives CAITRTRTNTGELFF. This rearrangement joins TRBV10-3 to TRBJ2-2, with 7 bases aligning to TRBD2. V shed 7 bases, J shed 2 bases, and the junction held 7 bases outside the gene matches. The CDR3 sequence is 15 residues long. From germline, CDR1 is ENHRY and CDR2 SYGVKD.

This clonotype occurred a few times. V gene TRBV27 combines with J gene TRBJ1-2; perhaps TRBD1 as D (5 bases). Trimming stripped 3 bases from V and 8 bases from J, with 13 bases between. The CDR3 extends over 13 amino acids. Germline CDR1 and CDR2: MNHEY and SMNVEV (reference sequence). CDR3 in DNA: TGTGCCAGCAGTTTTAAGGGGCCAGTAGGCTACACCTTC. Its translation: CASSFKGPVGYTF.

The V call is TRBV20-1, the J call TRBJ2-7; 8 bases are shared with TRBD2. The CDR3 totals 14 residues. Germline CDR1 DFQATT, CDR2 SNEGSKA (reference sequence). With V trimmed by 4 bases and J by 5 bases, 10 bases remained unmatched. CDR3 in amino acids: CSAKYSQRGHEQYF. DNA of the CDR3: TGCAGTGCTAAATACTCCCAGCGGGGGCACGAGCAGTACTTC.

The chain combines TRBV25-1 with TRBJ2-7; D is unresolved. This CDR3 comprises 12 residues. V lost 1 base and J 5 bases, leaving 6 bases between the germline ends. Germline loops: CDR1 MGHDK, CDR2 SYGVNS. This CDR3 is CASSELLDEQYF. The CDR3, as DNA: TGTGCCAGCAGTGAATTGTTGGACGAGCAGTACTTC.

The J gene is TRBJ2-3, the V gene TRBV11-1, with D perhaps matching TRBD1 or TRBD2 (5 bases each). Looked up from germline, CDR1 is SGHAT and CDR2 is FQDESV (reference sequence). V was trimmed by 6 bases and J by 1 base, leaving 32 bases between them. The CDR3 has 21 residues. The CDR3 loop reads CASRKRGAVTDSFAGTDTQYF. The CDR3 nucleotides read TGTGCCAGCAGGAAAAGAGGGGCCGTGACGGACTCCTTTGCTGGCACAGATACGCAGTATTTT.

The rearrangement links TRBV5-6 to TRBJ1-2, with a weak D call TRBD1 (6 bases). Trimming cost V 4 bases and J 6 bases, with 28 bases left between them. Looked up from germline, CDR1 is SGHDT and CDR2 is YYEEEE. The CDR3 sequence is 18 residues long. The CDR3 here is CASSEDSPLLLTFDGYTF. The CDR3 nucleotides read TGTGCCAGCAGCGAGGACAGTCCCCTCCTCCTGACCTTTGATGGCTACACCTTC. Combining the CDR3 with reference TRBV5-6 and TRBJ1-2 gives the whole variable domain DAGVTQSPTHLIKTRGQQVTLRCSPKSGHDTVSWYQQALGQGPQFIFQYYEEEERQRGNFPDRFSGHQFPNYSSELNVNALLLGDSALYLCASSEDSPLLLTFDGYTFGSGTRLTVV.

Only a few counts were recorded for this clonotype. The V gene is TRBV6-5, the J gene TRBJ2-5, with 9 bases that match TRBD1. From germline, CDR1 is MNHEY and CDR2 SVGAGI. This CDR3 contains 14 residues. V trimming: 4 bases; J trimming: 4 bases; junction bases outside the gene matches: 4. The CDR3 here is CASSFRDRVETQYF. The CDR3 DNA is TGTGCCAGCAGTTTCCGGGACAGGGTAGAGACCCAGTACTTC.

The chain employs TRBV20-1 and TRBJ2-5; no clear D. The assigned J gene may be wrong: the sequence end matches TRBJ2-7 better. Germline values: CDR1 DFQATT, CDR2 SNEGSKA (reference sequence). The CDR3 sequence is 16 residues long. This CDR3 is CSARPERTGFTYEQYF. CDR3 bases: TGCAGTGCTAGACCCGAAAGGACCGGATTTACCTACGAGCAGTACTTC.

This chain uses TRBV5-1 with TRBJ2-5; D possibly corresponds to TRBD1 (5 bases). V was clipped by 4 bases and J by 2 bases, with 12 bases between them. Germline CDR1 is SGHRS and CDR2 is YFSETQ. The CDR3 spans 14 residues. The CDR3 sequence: CASSMTARQETQYF. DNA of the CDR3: TGCGCCAGCAGCATGACAGCGAGACAAGAGACCCAGTACTTC.

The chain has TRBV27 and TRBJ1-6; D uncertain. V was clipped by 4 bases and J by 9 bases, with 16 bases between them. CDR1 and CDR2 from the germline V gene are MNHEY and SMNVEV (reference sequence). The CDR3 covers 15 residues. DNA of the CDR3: TGTGCCAGCAGTTGGTTCGGGAGCCCGAGTTCACCCCTCCACTTT. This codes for CASSWFGSPSSPLHF.

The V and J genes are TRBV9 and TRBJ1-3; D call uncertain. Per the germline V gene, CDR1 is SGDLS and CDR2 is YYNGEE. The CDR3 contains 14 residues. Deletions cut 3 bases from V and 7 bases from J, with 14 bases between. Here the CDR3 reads CASSAPTGSNTIYF. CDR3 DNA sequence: TGTGCCAGCAGCGCCCCGACCGGGTCTAACACCATATATTTT.